This T cell receptor (beta chain) stems from a study of blood T cell repertoires in COVID-19. Overall study context: T cells, B-cell-depleted T cells, or PBMCs supplied cDNA or gDNA.

CDR3 length: 14 residues. Germline V gene lookup returns CDR1 SGHRS and CDR2 YFSETQ. V was shortened by 5 bases and J by 4 bases, with 15 bases between the two germline ends. Source study methods: It was from reference gene primer amplification that nucleated cell counts were estimated. Clones were sequenced by immunoSEQ multiplex PCR, and TCRdb holds only the in-frame ones, with some missing. V, J and clone size are those of that table, while D and trimming were read from the DNA. Of some 250,000 clones in the sample, about 90% were seen once. In this sample, this clone turned up once. The V and J genes are TRBV5-1 and TRBJ1-2; D is possibly TRBD1 (5 bases). This TCR was recovered from a man aged 55 to 70 with acute or convalescent COVID-19. What was sequenced was peripheral blood. CDR3 amino acids: CASSPGQRGYGYTF. CDR3 DNA sequence: TGCGCCAGCAGTCCAGGTCAAAGGGGCTATGGCTACACCTTC.